The 7 T cell receptor beta chains given below trace back to one sample, sequenced in a study of T cell repertoires in cytomegalovirus infection. Their cognate antigens are unknown. TCRdb redid the calling of the reads with MiXCR, one entry per CDR3 protein. This table has approximately 990,000 distinct CDR3 sequences, less than 40% appearing once. The sample in question was cultured CD8+ T cells from PBMCs, obtained from culture after CMV antigen stimulation. All receptors come from a human donor in good health (CMV status not recorded). Some clones in this sample may be carry-over from other donors' samples.

This clonotype was picked up many times. The chain couples TRBV7-6 to TRBJ2-3; 9 nucleotides agree with TRBD2. The V gene end was trimmed by 5 bases and the J gene end by 0 bases; junction bases not matched to a gene: 3. This CDR3 is built from 15 residues. CDR1 is SGHVS and CDR2 is FNYEAQ in the germline V gene. DNA of the CDR3: TGTGCCAGCAGCCGACTAGCGGTTAGCACAGATACGCAGTATTTT. This translates into CASSRLAVSTDTQYF.

This clonotype showed up just a few times. The chain has TRBV7-8 and TRBJ1-2; no definite D call. Germline V gives CDR1 SGHVS, CDR2 FQNEAQ. Trimming stripped 1 base from V and 0 bases from J, with 9 bases between. The CDR3 totals 15 residues. CDR3 nucleotide sequence: TGTGCCAGCAGCTTAGGACGGGCCACTAACTATGGCTACACCTTC. It specifies CASSLGRATNYGYTF.

This clonotype was picked up a small number of times. V and J are TRBV7-9 and TRBJ1-1; 7 bases map to TRBD1. From germline, CDR1 is SEHNR and CDR2 FQNEAQ (reference sequence). Germline trimming cut 5 bases from V and 8 bases from J; bases unmatched to any gene: 8. This CDR3 contains 13 residues. CDR3 DNA sequence: TGTGCCAGCAGCAATACAGGGGCCGCGGAAGCTTTCTTT. This codes for CASSNTGAAEAFF.

The DNA for the CDR3 is TGTGCCAGCAGCTTAGGAATTTATGAAAAACTGTTTTTT. It translates to CASSLGIYEKLFF. This rearrangement joins TRBV7-6 to TRBJ1-4, with D unresolved. V lost 1 base and J lost 6, with 6 bases in between. Germline CDR1 and CDR2: SGHVS and FNYEAQ. There are 13 residues in the CDR3.

The V and J genes are TRBV5-4 and TRBJ2-5; 12 nucleotides agree with TRBD2. Germline V gives CDR1 SGHNT, CDR2 YYREEE (reference sequence). The CDR3 spans 16 residues. Trimming took 3 bases from V and 5 from J; bases not matched to a gene: 8. The CDR3 DNA is TGTGCCAGCAGCTCTAGCGGGGGGGGCCTCCCGGAGACCCAGTACTTC. Encoded protein: CASSSSGGGLPETQYF. The whole variable domain, remainder taken from reference TRBV5-4 and TRBJ2-5, is ETGVTQSPTHLIKTRGQQVTLRCSSQSGHNTVSWYQQALGQGPQFIFQYYREEENGRGNFPPRFSGLQFPNYSSELNVNALELDDSALYLCASSSSGGGLPETQYFGPGTRLLVL.

This clonotype turned up a few times. The chain links TRBV7-9 to TRBJ2-4; D remains unclear. V was shortened by 2 bases and J by 7 bases, with 9 bases between the two germline ends. From germline, CDR1 is SEHNR and CDR2 FQNEAQ (reference sequence). This CDR3 is built from 13 residues. CDR3: CASSLLGLNIQYF. CDR3 DNA: TGTGCCAGCAGCTTACTAGGGCTGAACATTCAGTACTTC.

V and J are TRBV4-1 and TRBJ1-3; no clear D gene. Germline V gene lookup returns CDR1 MGHRA and CDR2 YSYEKL. Deletions cut 4 bases from V and 4 bases from J, with 11 bases between. The CDR3 is 14 residues long. The DNA for the CDR3 is TGCGCCAGCAGCCCGAGTAGGGCCGGAAACACCATATATTTT. It encodes CASSPSRAGNTIYF.